Shown below are 20 T cell receptor beta chains from a single sample sequenced in a study of read filtering for tumor transcriptome and immune sequencing. The library was built from about 400 ng RNA with molecular barcoded adaptors for alpha/delta and beta/gamma chains. Using its own MiXCR run on the reads, TCRdb lists one record per CDR3 protein. The table shows over 45,000 distinct CDR3 sequences, with roughly 12% occurring only once. What was sequenced was a population of CD138-negative cells sorted from bone marrow. The source is a donor aged 40 or over with multiple myeloma.

This clonotype occurred many times. CDR3 nucleotide sequence: TGTGCCAGCAGTCTAGCGGAGAACACTGAAGCTTTCTTT. It encodes CASSLAENTEAFF. The chain couples TRBV5-8 to TRBJ1-1; D ambiguous. CDR1 and CDR2 (germline): SGHTS, YDEGEE. The CDR3 is made up of 13 amino acids. Between the trimmed V and J ends, which lost 5 bases and 1 base, there was a span of 9 bases.

In this sample, this clonotype turned up many times. The chain links TRBV19 to TRBJ1-2, with unresolved D. The CDR3 length is 14 residues. Germline assignment: CDR1 LNHDA and CDR2 SQIVND (reference sequence). V dropped 3 bases and J dropped 4 bases, with 12 bases sitting between them. In nucleotides, the CDR3 is TGTGCCAGTAGTATTACGGGAATTTCCTATGGCTACACCTTC. It translates to CASSITGISYGYTF.

This clonotype was recorded many times. This chain links TRBV27 with TRBJ1-5; no reliable D call. CDR3 length: 13 amino acids. Germline CDR1 and CDR2: MNHEY and SMNVEV (reference sequence). V was clipped by 6 bases and J by 7 bases, with 13 bases between them. CDR3 residues: CASSPTTGQPQHF. In DNA, the CDR3 is TGTGCCAGCAGCCCAACAACCGGACAGCCCCAGCATTTT.

The genes are TRBV12-3 or TRBV12-4 and TRBJ2-2; D gene ambiguous. CDR3 length: 12 residues. V was clipped by 8 bases and J by 6 bases, with 10 bases between them. CDR3 in DNA: TGTGCCAGCGAAGGACGGCCCGGGGAGCTGTTTTTT. Protein sequence: CASEGRPGELFF.

In this sample, this clonotype turned up many times. The chain uses TRBV12-3 or TRBV12-4 and TRBJ2-2; TRBD1 aligns across 7 bases. V trimming: 7 bases; J trimming: 3 bases; junction bases outside the gene matches: 11. The CDR3 is 16 residues long. For the CDR3, the DNA is TGTGCCAGCACCTTAGGGCCACAGGGGTACACCGGGGAGCTGTTTTTT. The encoded protein is CASTLGPQGYTGELFF.

This clonotype was detected only a few times. Possible read error: a much larger clone is one base away. The chain carries TRBV6-5 and TRBJ1-1; D is perhaps TRBD1 (5 bases). From germline, CDR1 is MNHEY and CDR2 SVGAGI. This CDR3 is 13 amino acids long. This CDR3 reads CASGKGRGPEALF. The CDR3 DNA follows: TGTGCCAGCGGCAAGGGAAGGGGCCCTGAAGCTCTCTTT.

This clonotype was seen repeatedly, ten times or more. The chain links TRBV6-2 or TRBV6-3 to TRBJ2-1, with a tentative D call TRBD2 (6 bases). Germline loops: CDR1 MNHEY, CDR2 SVGEGT. The CDR3 is made up of 15 amino acids. Trimming stripped 6 bases from V and 6 bases from J, with 18 bases between. In nucleotides, the CDR3 is TGTGCCAGCAGCCCTAATCCCGGGAGAGGCAATGAGCAGTTCTTC. Amino acid sequence: CASSPNPGRGNEQFF.

As concerns this clonotype: A single base is all that separates this from a far larger clone, so a read error is likely. The rearrangement links TRBV11-1 to TRBJ2-1; 11 nucleotides agree with TRBD2. The trim removed 3 bases at V and 14 bases at J, leaving 12 bases unmatched. The V gene's germline CDR1 is SGHAT and CDR2 FQDESV (reference sequence). The CDR3 covers 15 residues. The CDR3 coding sequence is TGTGCCAGCAGCTTCGTGAAGCTAGCGGGAGGCTACGAGTTCTTC. Amino acid sequence: CASSFVKLAGGYEFF. The full variable domain, completed using reference TRBV11-1 and TRBJ2-1, is EAEVAQSPRYKITEKSQAVAFWCDPISGHATLYWYRQILGQGPELLVQFQDESVVDDSQLPKDRFSAERLKGVDSTLKIQPAELGDSAMYLCASSFVKLAGGYEFFGPGTRLTVL.

The sample holds many counts of this clonotype. This sequence joins TRBV27 and TRBJ2-1; no firm D call. The CDR3 spans 14 residues. The germline gives CDR1 MNHEY, CDR2 SMNVEV (reference sequence). V dropped 6 bases and J dropped 5 bases, with 14 bases sitting between them. In DNA form, the CDR3 reads TGTGCCAGCAGCCATCCGGAACGGAACAATGAGCAGTTCTTC. Its protein is CASSHPERNNEQFF.

At least ten counts were recorded for this clonotype. The V and J genes are TRBV5-7 and TRBJ2-3, with 8 bases lining up with TRBD1. TRBV5-7 is designated an ORF whose function remains uncertain. The ends lost 0 bases at V and 3 bases at J; junction bases unmatched: 6. CDR3 size: 16 residues. DNA for the CDR3: TGTGCCAGCAGCTTGGCCCGGACAGGGAGGACAGATACGCAGTATTTT. Translating it yields CASSLARTGRTDTQYF.

This clonotype was observed many times. The rearrangement joins TRBV7-8 to TRBJ2-7; 7 bases match TRBD1. V lost 5 bases and J lost 3; bases outside the gene matches: 7. The germline gives CDR1 SGHVS, CDR2 FQNEAQ. CDR3 length equals 14 residues. The CDR3 here is CASSVDRALYEQYF. CDR3 DNA: TGTGCCAGCAGCGTCGACAGGGCACTCTACGAGCAGTACTTC.

There are many counts of this clonotype. The chain joins TRBV28 to TRBJ1-5; 12 positions match TRBD1. CDR3 length: 17 residues. Germline CDR1 and CDR2: MDHEN and SYDVKM. V gave up 4 bases and J gave up 6 bases; unmatched junction bases: 10. DNA of the CDR3: TGTGCCAGCAGTTCGTTGGGCGGGACAGGGGGCTCTCAGCCCCAGCATTTT. Protein product: CASSSLGGTGGSQPQHF. Combining the CDR3 with reference TRBV28 and TRBJ1-5 gives the whole variable domain DVKVTQSSRYLVKRTGEKVFLECVQDMDHENMFWYRQDPGLGLRLIYFSYDVKMKEKGDIPEGYSVSREKKERFSLILESASTNQTSMYLCASSSLGGTGGSQPQHFGDGTRLSIL.

In its sample, this clonotype was seen many times. The V gene is TRBV7-2, the J gene TRBJ2-5, with 16 nucleotides matching TRBD2. Germline lookup yields CDR1 SGHTA and CDR2 FQGNSA. The CDR3 length is 18 residues. Losses at the gene ends were 4 bases for V and 7 bases for J; bases not matched to a gene: 12. CDR3 in amino acids: CASSYGTSGRASGGTQYF. The CDR3 coding sequence is TGTGCCAGCAGCTACGGGACTAGCGGGAGGGCCAGTGGGGGGACCCAGTACTTC. Filled out from reference TRBV7-2 and TRBJ2-5, the complete variable domain reads GAGVSQSPSNKVTEKGKDVELRCDPISGHTALYWYRQSLGQGLEFLIYFQGNSAPDKSGLPSDRFSAERTGGSVSTLTIQRTQQEDSAVYLCASSYGTSGRASGGTQYFGPGTRLLVL.

Ten or more counts support this clonotype. V usage is TRBV20-1 and J usage is TRBJ2-3; tentatively, D is TRBD2 (6 bases). CDR1 DFQATT and CDR2 SNEGSKA come from the germline V gene (reference sequence). The CDR3 extends over 15 amino acids. The germline V and J ends were trimmed by 6 bases and 2 bases, with 18 bases remaining between them. In DNA, the CDR3 is TGCAGTGCCTCGAGGGTAGCGGAGCTCACAGATACGCAGTATTTT. Its translation is CSASRVAELTDTQYF.

This clonotype was counted many times. The chain joins TRBV7-2 to TRBJ2-1; D unclear. This CDR3 contains 14 residues. The V end was cut by 0 bases, the J end by 0 bases, with 3 bases between. Germline V gene data show CDR1 as SGHTA and CDR2 as FQGNSA. The CDR3 DNA follows: TGTGCCAGCAGCTTAGCGATCTCCTACAATGAGCAGTTCTTC. Protein product: CASSLAISYNEQFF. Together with reference TRBV7-2 and TRBJ2-1, the CDR3 gives the full variable domain: GAGVSQSPSNKVTEKGKDVELRCDPISGHTALYWYRQSLGQGLEFLIYFQGNSAPDKSGLPSDRFSAERTGGSVSTLTIQRTQQEDSAVYLCASSLAISYNEQFFGPGTRLTVL.

The sample holds many counts of this clonotype. V is TRBV24-1 and J is TRBJ2-1, with 10 bases aligning to TRBD1. In germline, CDR1 is KGHDR, CDR2 SFDVKD. With V trimmed by 4 bases and J by 7 bases, 6 bases remained unmatched. The CDR3 spans 15 residues. The CDR3 loop is CATSDRDRGGNEQFF. The CDR3 DNA sequence: TGTGCCACCAGTGACCGGGACAGGGGTGGAAATGAGCAGTTCTTC.

This clonotype has at least ten counts. The V and J genes are TRBV6-2 or TRBV6-3 and TRBJ1-5; 8 bases align to TRBD1. Losses at the gene ends were 5 bases for V and 6 bases for J; bases not matched to a gene: 9. Per germline, CDR1 MNHEY and CDR2 SVGEGT. The CDR3 sequence is 15 residues long. Here the CDR3 DNA reads TGTGCCAGCAGTCCCAGGGGGCGGTTGGGTCAGCCCCAGCATTTT. Translated, it gives CASSPRGRLGQPQHF.

This clonotype was seen many times. The V gene is TRBV6-5, the J gene TRBJ1-1; TRBD1 aligns across 9 bases. The CDR3 covers 17 residues. Trimming took 5 bases from V and 5 from J; bases not matched to a gene: 15. Germline V CDR1 and CDR2: MNHEY, SVGAGI. The CDR3 here is CASSLPPGTGKDTEAFF. In DNA form, the CDR3 reads TGTGCCAGCAGTCTACCCCCCGGGACAGGGAAAGATACTGAAGCTTTCTTT.

This clonotype showed up many times. The chain has TRBV7-3 and TRBJ2-1, with 13 bases identical to TRBD2. The germline V gene encodes CDR1 SGHTA and CDR2 FQGTGA. Trimming at V came to 2 bases and at J to 9 bases, leaving 4 bases not matched to a gene. The CDR3 covers 15 residues. CDR3 DNA: TGTGCCAGCAGCTTAGGACTAGCGGGAGAAGTTGAGCAGTTCTTC. Protein sequence: CASSLGLAGEVEQFF.

This clonotype showed up many times. The CDR3 coding sequence is TGTGCCAGTACCTCTGGGGACCGCAATGAGCAGTTCTTC. Translated, it gives CASTSGDRNEQFF. The chain recombines TRBV6-1 with TRBJ2-1; D may correspond to TRBD1 or TRBD2 (5 bases each). Trimming shortened V by 9 bases and J by 6 bases, and 15 bases separated the two germline ends. The germline CDR1 and CDR2 sequences are MNHNS and SASEGT. This CDR3 is 13 amino acids long.